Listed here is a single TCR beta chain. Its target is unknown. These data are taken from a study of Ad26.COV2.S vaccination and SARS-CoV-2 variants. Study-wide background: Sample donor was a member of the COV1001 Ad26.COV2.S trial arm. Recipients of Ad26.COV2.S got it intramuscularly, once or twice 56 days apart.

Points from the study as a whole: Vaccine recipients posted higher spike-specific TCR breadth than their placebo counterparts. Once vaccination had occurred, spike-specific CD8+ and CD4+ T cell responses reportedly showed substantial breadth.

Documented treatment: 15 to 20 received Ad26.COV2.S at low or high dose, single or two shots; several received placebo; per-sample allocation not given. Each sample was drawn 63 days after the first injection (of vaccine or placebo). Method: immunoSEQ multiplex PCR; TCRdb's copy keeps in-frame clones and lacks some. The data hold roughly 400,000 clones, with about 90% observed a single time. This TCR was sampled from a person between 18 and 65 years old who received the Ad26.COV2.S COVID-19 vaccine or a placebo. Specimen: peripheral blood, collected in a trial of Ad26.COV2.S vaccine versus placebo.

CDR3 loop: CASSLDGEWNSPLHF. The CDR3 coding sequence is TGTGCCAGCAGCTTAGACGGGGAATGGAATTCACCCCTCCACTTT. This sequence joins TRBV7-9 and TRBJ1-6; D gene ambiguous. V lost 1 base and J lost 7, with 11 bases in between. This CDR3 spans 15 amino acids. CDR1 is SEHNR and CDR2 is FQNEAQ in the germline V gene (reference sequence).